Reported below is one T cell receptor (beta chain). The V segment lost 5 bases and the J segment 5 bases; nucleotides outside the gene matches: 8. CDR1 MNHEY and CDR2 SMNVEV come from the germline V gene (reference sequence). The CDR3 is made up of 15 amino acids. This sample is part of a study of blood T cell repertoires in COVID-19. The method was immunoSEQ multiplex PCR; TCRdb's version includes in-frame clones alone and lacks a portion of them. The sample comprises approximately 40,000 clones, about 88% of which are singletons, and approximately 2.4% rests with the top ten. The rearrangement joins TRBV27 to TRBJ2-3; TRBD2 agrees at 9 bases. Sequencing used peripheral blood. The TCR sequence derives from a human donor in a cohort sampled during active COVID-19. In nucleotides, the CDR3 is TGTGCCAGCAGTCCGCGGGGGGGCGGGGGAGATACGCAGTATTTT. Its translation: CASSPRGGGGDTQYF.